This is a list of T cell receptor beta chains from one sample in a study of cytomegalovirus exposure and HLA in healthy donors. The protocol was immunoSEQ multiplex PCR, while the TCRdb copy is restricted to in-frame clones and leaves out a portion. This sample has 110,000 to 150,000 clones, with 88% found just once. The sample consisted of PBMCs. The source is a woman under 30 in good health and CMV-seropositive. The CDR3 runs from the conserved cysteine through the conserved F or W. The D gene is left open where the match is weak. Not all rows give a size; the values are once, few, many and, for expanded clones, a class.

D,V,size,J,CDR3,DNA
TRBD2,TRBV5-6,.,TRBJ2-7,CASSWAGLDGYEQYF,TGTGCCAGCAGCTGGGCCGGACTAGACGGCTACGAGCAGTACTTC
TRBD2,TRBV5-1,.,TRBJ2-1,CASSFSGGNEQFF,TGCGCCAGCAGCTTTTCGGGGGGCAATGAGCAGTTCTTC
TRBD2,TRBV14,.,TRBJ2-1,CASSQDSVAGEAQEQFF,TGTGCCAGCAGCCAAGATTCCGTTGCGGGAGAGGCTCAAGAGCAGTTCTTC
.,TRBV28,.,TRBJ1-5,CASNEEAGGLLPQHF,TGTGCCAGCAATGAGGAAGCGGGCGGCTTATTGCCCCAGCATTTT
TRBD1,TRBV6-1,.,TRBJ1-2,CASMQGANYGYTF,TGTGCCAGCATGCAGGGGGCGAACTATGGCTACACCTTC
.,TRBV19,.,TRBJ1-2,CASKDRAYGYTF,TGTGCCAGTAAAGACAGAGCGTATGGCTACACCTTC
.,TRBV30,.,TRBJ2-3,CACPSGEAGTDTQYF,TGTGCCTGTCCATCCGGGGAAGCGGGCACAGATACGCAGTATTTT
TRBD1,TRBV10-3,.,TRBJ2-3,CATTAQGRDTQYF,TGTGCCACAACAGCACAGGGGCGGGATACGCAGTATTTT
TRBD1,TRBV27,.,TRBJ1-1,CASGTGQGEAFF,TGTGCCAGCGGAACCGGACAGGGTGAAGCTTTCTTT
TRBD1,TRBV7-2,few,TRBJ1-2,CASSSTGGGYGYTF,TGTGCCAGCAGCTCAACAGGGGGCGGCTATGGCTACACCTTC
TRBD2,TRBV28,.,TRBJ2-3,CASTSPAAGGWTDTQYF,TGTGCCAGCACCTCCCCGGCGGCGGGAGGTTGGACAGATACGCAGTATTTT
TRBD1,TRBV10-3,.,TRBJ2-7,CATAETGIYEQYF,TGTGCCACGGCTGAGACAGGGATCTACGAGCAGTACTTC
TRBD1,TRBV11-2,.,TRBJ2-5,CASSLGDRGETQYF,TGTGCCAGCAGCTTAGGAGACAGGGGGGAGACCCAGTACTTC
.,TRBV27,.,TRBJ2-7,CASSLGPMNEQYF,TGTGCCAGCAGTTTGGGCCCAATGAACGAGCAGTACTTC
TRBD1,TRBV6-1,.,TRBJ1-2,CASSEGQPNYGYTF,TGTGCCAGCAGTGAGGGACAGCCTAACTATGGCTACACCTTC
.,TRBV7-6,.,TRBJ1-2,CASSPPGVGPGYTF,TGTGCCAGCAGCCCCCCCGGGGTCGGTCCCGGCTACACCTTC
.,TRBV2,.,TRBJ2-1,CASSAVGPPNEQFF,TGTGCCAGCAGTGCCGTGGGCCCTCCCAATGAGCAGTTCTTC
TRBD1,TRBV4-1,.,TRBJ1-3,CASSQDRGRGNTIYF,TGCGCCAGCAGCCAAGATAGGGGGCGGGGAAACACCATATATTTT
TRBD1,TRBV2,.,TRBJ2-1,CADSTTGRNEQFF,TGTGCCGACTCTACGACAGGGCGCAATGAGCAGTTCTTC
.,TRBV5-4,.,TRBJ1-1,CASSRHGRDDTEAFF,TGTGCCAGCAGCAGACATGGGAGGGATGACACTGAAGCTTTCTTT
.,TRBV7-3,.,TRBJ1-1,CASSQTRNTEAFF,TGTGCCAGCAGCCAAACACGGAACACTGAAGCTTTCTTT
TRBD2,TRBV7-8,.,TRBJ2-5,CASSPRLGLAGGGETQYF,TGTGCCAGCAGCCCCCGCTTAGGTCTAGCGGGAGGTGGTGAGACCCAGTACTTC
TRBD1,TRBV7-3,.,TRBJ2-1,CASSSQGWGLTEQFF,TGTGCCAGCAGCTCACAGGGGTGGGGGCTCACGGAGCAGTTCTTC
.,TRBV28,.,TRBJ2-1,CASSSPGFNEQFF,TGTGCCAGCAGTTCGCCTGGCTTCAATGAGCAGTTCTTC
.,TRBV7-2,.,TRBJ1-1,CASSTRQENTEAFF,TGTGCCAGCAGCACTCGACAGGAGAACACTGAAGCTTTCTTT
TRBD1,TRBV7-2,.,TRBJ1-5,CASSRGQGGNQPQHF,TGTGCCAGCAGCCGGGGACAGGGAGGCAATCAGCCCCAGCATTTT
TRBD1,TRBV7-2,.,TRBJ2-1,CASSINFLAGTGINEQFF,TGTGCCAGCAGCATAAACTTCCTGGCCGGGACAGGGATCAATGAGCAGTTCTTC
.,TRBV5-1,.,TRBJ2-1,CASSWAGFSSYNEQFF,TGCGCCAGCAGCTGGGCCGGATTTAGCTCCTACAATGAGCAGTTCTTC
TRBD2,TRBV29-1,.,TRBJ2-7,CSVLAGASYEQYF,TGCAGCGTCCTAGCGGGAGCGTCCTACGAGCAGTACTTC
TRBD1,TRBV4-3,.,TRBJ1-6,CASSRQGKSPLHF,TGCGCCAGCAGCCGACAGGGTAAATCACCCCTCCACTTT
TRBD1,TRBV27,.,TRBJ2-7,CASSLETGGYEQYF,TGTGCCAGCAGTTTAGAAACAGGGGGCTACGAGCAGTACTTC
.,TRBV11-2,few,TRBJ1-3,CASSLVRGGTIYF,TGTGCCAGCAGCTTAGTCAGGGGTGGCACCATATATTTT
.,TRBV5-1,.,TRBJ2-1,CASSLLEGSYNEQFF,TGCGCCAGCAGCTTGTTGGAGGGGTCCTACAATGAGCAGTTCTTC
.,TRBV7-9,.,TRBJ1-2,CASSTAGEGRHYGYTF,TGTGCCAGCAGCACCGCGGGGGAGGGGCGGCACTATGGCTACACCTTC
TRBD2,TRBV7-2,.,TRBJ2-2,CASRASGGLSGELFF,TGTGCCAGCAGGGCTAGCGGGGGATTGTCCGGGGAGCTGTTTTTT
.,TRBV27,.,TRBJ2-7,CASSSGRWGEQYF,TGTGCCAGCAGTTCGGGGAGATGGGGCGAGCAGTACTTC
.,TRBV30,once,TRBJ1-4,CAWSPGLTTTNEKLFF,TGTGCCTGGAGTCCAGGGCTAACAACAACTAATGAAAAACTGTTTTTT
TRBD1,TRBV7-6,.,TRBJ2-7,CASSLERQGFRGEQYF,TGTGCCAGCAGCTTAGAAAGACAGGGATTTCGTGGCGAGCAGTACTTC
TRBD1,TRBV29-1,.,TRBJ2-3,CSVAGTGGADTQYF,TGCAGCGTAGCCGGGACAGGGGGAGCAGATACGCAGTATTTT
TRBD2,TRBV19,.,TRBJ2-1,CASSIVGETSLNYNEQFF,TGTGCCAGTAGTATCGTGGGTGAGACTAGCCTTAACTACAATGAGCAGTTCTTC
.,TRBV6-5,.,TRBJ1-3,CASSYSRDSGNTIYF,TGTGCCAGCAGTTACTCGAGGGACTCTGGAAACACCATATATTTT
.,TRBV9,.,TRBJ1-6,CASSERQSYNSPLHF,TGTGCCAGCAGCGAGCGACAGTCCTATAATTCACCCCTCCACTTT
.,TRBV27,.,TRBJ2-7,CASSLLGRYPSEQYF,TGTGCCAGCAGTTTGTTGGGCAGGTACCCCTCCGAGCAGTACTTC
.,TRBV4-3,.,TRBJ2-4,CASSQDRAFQNIQYF,TGCGCCAGCAGCCAAGACAGGGCTTTCCAGAACATTCAGTACTTC
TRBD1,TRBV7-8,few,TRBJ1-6,CASSLFGTGVDSPLHF,TGTGCCAGCAGCTTATTCGGGACAGGGGTAGATTCACCCCTCCACTTT
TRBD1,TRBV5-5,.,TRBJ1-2,CASSRSQGDYGYTF,TGTGCCAGCAGCCGGAGTCAGGGGGACTATGGCTACACCTTC
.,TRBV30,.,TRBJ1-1,CAWRGPGYAEAFF,TGTGCCTGGAGGGGCCCTGGCTACGCTGAAGCTTTCTTT
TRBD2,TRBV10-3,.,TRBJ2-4,CAISEDRGRTSGSAKNIQYF,TGTGCCATCAGTGAGGACAGGGGGCGGACTAGCGGGAGTGCCAAAAACATTCAGTACTTC
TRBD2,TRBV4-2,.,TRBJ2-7,CASSQTPSGIEQYF,TGTGCCAGCAGCCAAACTCCTAGCGGGATCGAGCAGTACTTC
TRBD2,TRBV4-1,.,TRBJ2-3,CASSAGGTDTQYF,TGCGCCAGCAGCGCGGGGGGGACAGATACGCAGTATTTT
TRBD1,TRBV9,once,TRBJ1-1,CASSAGQGARTEAFF,TGTGCCAGCAGCGCCGGACAGGGGGCGAGGACTGAAGCTTTCTTT
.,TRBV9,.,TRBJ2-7,CASSVDGRVNSYEQYF,TGTGCCAGCAGCGTAGACGGCAGGGTGAACTCCTACGAGCAGTACTTC
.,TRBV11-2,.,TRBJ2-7,CASTGFYEQYF,TGTGCCAGCACAGGGTTTTACGAGCAGTACTTC